These 15 T cell receptor beta chains originate from one sample sequenced in a study of T cells expressing NK-cell markers. TCRdb derives one entry per CDR3 protein from the 5' RACE reads, leaving out DNA. In total, the table holds almost 450,000 distinct CDR3 sequences. The sample comprised blood T cells: a sorted CD56 or NKG2C T cell subset, CD4+ or CD8+ T cells, or bulk PBMC T cells (not recorded which). These receptors all come from a woman aged 18 to 75 in good health.

V and J are TRBV7-2 and TRBJ2-1; lacking DNA, the TRBD2 call made by TCRdb goes unchecked. CDR1 and CDR2 from the germline V gene are SGHTA and FQGNSA. The CDR3 contains 16 residues. This chain's CDR3 is CASSQLRAGGPNEQFF.

The rearrangement joins TRBV6-2 or TRBV6-3 to TRBJ2-1. The CDR3 sequence is 11 residues long. The germline V gene has CDR1 MNHEY and CDR2 SVGEGT. CDR3 residues: CASSYAYEQFF.

This chain uses TRBV4-1 with TRBJ1-1; with no DNA, the TCRdb D assignment of TRBD1 cannot be verified. Germline lookup yields CDR1 MGHRA and CDR2 YSYEKL. The CDR3 has 14 residues. CDR3 sequence: CASSSTGADTEAFF.

The chain recombines TRBV3-1 with TRBJ2-7. This CDR3 contains 12 residues. Looked up from germline, CDR1 is LGHDT and CDR2 is YNNKEL (reference sequence). CDR3 loop: CASSQVVGEQYF.

V and J are TRBV7-8 and TRBJ2-4; TCRdb proposes TRBD1, but this gene call is untestable without DNA. CDR1 is SGHVS and CDR2 is FQNEAQ in the germline V gene. This CDR3 has 17 amino acids. CDR3 region: CASSLALGDLNRNIQYF. Based on the CDR3 plus reference TRBV7-8 and TRBJ2-4, the full variable domain is GAGVSQSPRYKVAKRGQDVALRCDPISGHVSLFWYQQALGQGPEFLTYFQNEAQLDKSGLPSDRFFAERPEGSVSTLKIQRTQQEDSAVYLCASSLALGDLNRNIQYFGAGTRLSVL.

This chain links TRBV15 with TRBJ2-7; TCRdb designates TRBD1, a call that cannot be tested without DNA. The V gene's germline CDR1 is LNHNV and CDR2 YYDKDF (reference sequence). This CDR3 spans 14 amino acids. CDR3 loop: CATSRGPLGYEQYF.

This chain connects TRBV14 to TRBJ2-7; TCRdb's assignment of TRBD1 cannot be checked, as there is no DNA. The CDR3 is 13 residues long. Germline lookup yields CDR1 SGHDN and CDR2 FVKESK. CDR3 loop: CASSHRASYEQYF.

The CDR3 loop is CASRLAGVGAKNIQYF. The chain couples TRBV6-1 to TRBJ2-4; TCRdb lists TRBD2, though no DNA is available to test this call. The CDR3 is made up of 16 amino acids. The germline gives CDR1 MNHNS, CDR2 SASEGT.

This chain joins TRBV10-2 and TRBJ1-3. The germline V gene encodes CDR1 WSHSY and CDR2 SAAADI. The CDR3 runs to 14 residues. The CDR3 protein is CASSEGLAGNTIYF.

The chain links TRBV5-1 to TRBJ1-5. CDR1 is SGHRS and CDR2 is YFSETQ in the germline V gene. The CDR3 length is 15 residues. CDR3 in amino acids: CASSLDGSSNQPQHF.

The chain recombines TRBV12-3 or TRBV12-4 with TRBJ2-2; TCRdb's D call, TRBD1, is unchecked because there is no DNA. This CDR3 contains 17 residues. The CDR3 is CASRPTQGAWDTGELFF.

The rearrangement joins TRBV6-5 to TRBJ2-1; TCRdb proposes TRBD1, but this gene call is untestable without DNA. Germline assignment: CDR1 MNHEY and CDR2 SVGAGI. The CDR3 runs 14 residues. The CDR3 spells CASSYISGQNEQFF.

The chain uses TRBV28 and TRBJ2-4; the D gene TCRdb calls, TRBD1, cannot be checked with no DNA. The CDR3 has 15 residues. CDR1 and CDR2 (germline): MDHEN, SYDVKM. The CDR3: CASSFQGEGKNIQYF.

The chain employs TRBV19 and TRBJ2-7; lacking DNA, the TRBD2 call made by TCRdb goes unchecked. The CDR3 contains 14 residues. Germline lookup yields CDR1 LNHDA and CDR2 SQIVND (reference sequence). The CDR3 loop is CASSIAGTNYEQYF.

The V call is TRBV9, the J call TRBJ2-7; TCRdb's D call of TRBD1 is untestable without DNA. From germline, CDR1 is SGDLS and CDR2 YYNGEE. The CDR3 has 15 residues. CDR3 in amino acids: CASSVGGDRSGEQYF.